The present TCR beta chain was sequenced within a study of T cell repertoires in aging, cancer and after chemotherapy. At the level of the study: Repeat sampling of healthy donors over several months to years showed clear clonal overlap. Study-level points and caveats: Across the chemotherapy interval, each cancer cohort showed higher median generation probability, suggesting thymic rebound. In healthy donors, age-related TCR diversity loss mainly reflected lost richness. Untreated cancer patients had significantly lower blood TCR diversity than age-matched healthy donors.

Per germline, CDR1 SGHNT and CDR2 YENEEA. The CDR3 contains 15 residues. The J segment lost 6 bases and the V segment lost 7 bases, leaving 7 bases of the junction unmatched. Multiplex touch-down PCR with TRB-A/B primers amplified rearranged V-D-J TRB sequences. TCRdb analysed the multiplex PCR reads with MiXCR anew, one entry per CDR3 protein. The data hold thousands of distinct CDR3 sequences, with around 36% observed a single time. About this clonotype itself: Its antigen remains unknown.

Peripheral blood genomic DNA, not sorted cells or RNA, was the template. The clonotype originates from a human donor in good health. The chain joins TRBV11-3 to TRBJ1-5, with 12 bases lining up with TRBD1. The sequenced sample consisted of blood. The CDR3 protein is CASILGQGAGQPQHF. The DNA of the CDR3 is TGTGCCAGCATTCTGGGACAGGGGGCGGGTCAGCCCCAGCATTTT.